This passage covers 5 T cell receptor beta chains from one sample sequenced in a study of cytomegalovirus exposure and HLA in healthy donors. The PCR had 60 Vbeta and 13 Jbeta primers. Profiled with immunoSEQ multiplex PCR; TCRdb holds only in-frame clones, not every one. The repertoire table contains around 53,000 clones. The sequencing sample was made of PBMCs. The receptors were gathered from a man between 18 and 29 years old in good health and CMV-seropositive.

This chain uses TRBV7-6 with TRBJ2-1; TRBD2 aligns across 9 bases. Germline CDR1 SGHVS, CDR2 FNYEAQ. CDR3 length: 16 residues. With 5 bases clipped from V and 1 base from J, the junction kept 6 bases outside the gene matches. The DNA of the CDR3 is TGTGCCAGCAGCAGCCTTAGCGGGAGTTCCTACAATGAGCAGTTCTTC. Its translation: CASSSLSGSSYNEQFF.

The chain uses TRBV10-2 and TRBJ1-1, with TRBD1 identical over 8 bases. The germline gives CDR1 WSHSY, CDR2 SAAADI. The CDR3 is 14 residues long. V dropped 4 bases and J dropped 4; count of bases not matched to a gene: 5. The CDR3 region is CASSGDRGSTEAFF. CDR3 bases: TGCGCCAGCAGTGGTGACAGGGGAAGCACTGAAGCTTTCTTT.

The chain carries TRBV7-9 and TRBJ2-7; a weak D match, TRBD2 (5 bases). The CDR3 contains 13 residues. The germline CDR1 and CDR2 sequences are SEHNR and FQNEAQ (reference sequence). Trimming left V 1 base short and J 5 bases short, with 9 bases between. CDR3: CASSLGGFHEQYF. The CDR3 DNA follows: TGTGCCAGCAGCTTAGGAGGGTTCCACGAGCAGTACTTC.

The chain carries TRBV7-2 and TRBJ1-2, with D unclear. The V gene's germline CDR1 is SGHTA and CDR2 FQGNSA. V lost 0 bases, J lost 2 bases, and 10 bases lay in between. The CDR3 spans 15 residues. In nucleotides, the CDR3 is TGTGCCAGCAGCTTAGCCGTAGTGCTGAACTATGGCTACACCTTC. Translation: CASSLAVVLNYGYTF.

The CDR3 DNA sequence: TGCGCCAGCAGCTTGGACGGGATTGGCTCAGATACGCAGTATTTT. Translating gives CASSLDGIGSDTQYF. The chain joins TRBV5-1 to TRBJ2-3; a possible D gene is TRBD2 (5 bases). CDR3 size: 15 residues. CDR1 SGHRS and CDR2 YFSETQ come from the germline V gene. Deletions cut 0 bases from V and 4 bases from J, with 12 bases between.